The 30 T cell receptor beta chains given below trace back to one sample, sequenced in a study of metastatic and nonmetastatic thyroid tumors. No patient had received any treatment before thyroid surgery. With MiXCR, TCRdb called clones anew from the PCR reads. The data show 40,000 or so clones, roughly 14% seen once. The material sequenced was blood. The receptors stem from a female donor with papillary thyroid cancer or a benign thyroid nodule (not recorded which). Some clones in this sample may be carry-over from other donors' samples.

This chain joins TRBV5-1 and TRBJ1-1; D not certain. Trimming pared 6 bases from V and 1 base from J, leaving 13 bases between. The CDR3 is 14 residues long. Germline assignment: CDR1 SGHRS and CDR2 YFSETQ. The CDR3 DNA is TGCGCCAGCATCTTCCAGTGCCCGAACACTGAAGCTTTCTTT. Encoded protein: CASIFQCPNTEAFF.

By frequency in the sample, this clone is medium-sized. The genes are TRBV6-1 and TRBJ2-1; TRBD1 might be the D (6 bases). The CDR3 is made up of 16 amino acids. Germline assignment: CDR1 MNHNS and CDR2 SASEGT. V lost 4 bases to trimming and J lost 4 bases, with 17 bases between them. The CDR3 loop reads CASSGPGHLLYNEQFF. CDR3 sequence (DNA): TGTGCCAGCAGTGGGCCGGGACACCTTTTGTACAATGAGCAGTTCTTC.

This clone was counted between two and nine times. V and J are TRBV29-1 and TRBJ2-5; D is ambiguous. The germline V gene has CDR1 SQVTM and CDR2 ANQGSEA. This CDR3 spans 12 amino acids. Deletions cut 8 bases from V and 5 bases from J, with 15 bases between. The CDR3 nucleotides read TGCAGCATAGGTCAGTCTCGGGAGACCCAGTACTTC. Translation: CSIGQSRETQYF. Full variable domain (missing parts from reference TRBV29-1 and TRBJ2-5): SAVISQKPSRDICQRGTSLTIQCQVDSQVTMMFWYRQQPGQSLTLIATANQGSEATYESGFVIDKFPISRPNLTFSTLTVSNMSPEDSSIYLCSIGQSRETQYFGPGTRLLVL.

This clone was seen a few times. The chain has TRBV6-6 and TRBJ2-1; TRBD2 matches 10 bases. Germline V lookup: CDR1 MNHNY, CDR2 SVGAGI (reference sequence). Trimming took 2 bases from V and 6 from J; bases not matched to a gene: 4. There are 15 residues in the CDR3. As DNA, the CDR3 is TGTGCCAGCAGTTACAGGGCTAGCGGGAGCAATGAGCAGTTCTTC. This encodes CASSYRASGSNEQFF.

This clone was picked up many times. The chain uses TRBV5-1 and TRBJ2-7; no reliable D call. CDR1 and CDR2 from the germline V gene are SGHRS and YFSETQ. The CDR3 loop spans 11 amino acids. V was pared by 2 bases and J by 2 bases, with 2 bases between. The DNA of the CDR3 is TGCGCCAGCAGCTTTGCCTACGAGCAGTACTTC. It encodes CASSFAYEQYF. Complete variable domain (other parts from reference TRBV5-1 and TRBJ2-7): KAGVTQTPRYLIKTRGQQVTLSCSPISGHRSVSWYQQTPGQGLQFLFEYFSETQRNKGNFPGRFSGRQFSNSRSEMNVSTLELGDSALYLCASSFAYEQYFGPGTRLTVT.

This clone occurred many times. The CDR3 region has the DNA TGCGCCAGCAGTGCGGGCACAGATACGCAGTATTTT. Amino acids: CASSAGTDTQYF. The chain couples TRBV10-2 to TRBJ2-3; no clear D gene. The CDR3 loop spans 12 amino acids. Per the germline V gene, CDR1 is WSHSY and CDR2 is SAAADI. The V and J ends lost 4 bases and 1 base respectively, with 3 bases between them.

There are many counts of this clone. V usage is TRBV30 and J usage is TRBJ2-1; 8 bases agree with TRBD2. Trimming at V came to 2 bases and at J to 5 bases, leaving 14 bases not matched to a gene. Germline CDR1 is GTSNPN and CDR2 is SVGIG (reference sequence). The length of the CDR3 is 17 residues. In DNA, the CDR3 is TGTGCCTGGAGTTCAATCCGCACTAGCGGACCTGACAATGAGCAGTTCTTC. Encoded protein: CAWSSIRTSGPDNEQFF. The whole variable domain, filled in from reference TRBV30 and TRBJ2-1, reads SQTIHQWPATLVQPVGSPLSLECTVEGTSNPNLYWYRQAAGRGLQLLFYSVGIGQISSEVPQNLSASRPQDRQFILSSKKLLLSDSGFYLCAWSSIRTSGPDNEQFFGPGTRLTVL.

This clone has ten or more counts. The rearrangement joins TRBV6-5 to TRBJ2-3; D not resolved. Trimming shortened V by 2 bases and J by 2 bases, and 5 bases separated the two germline ends. Germline CDR1 and CDR2: MNHEY and SVGAGI. The CDR3 runs 13 residues. In DNA form, the CDR3 reads TGTGCCAGCAGTTACCCATACACAGATACGCAGTATTTT. Residues: CASSYPYTDTQYF.

The chain combines TRBV18 with TRBJ2-1; 7 bases map to TRBD2. Germline trimming cut 8 bases from V and 0 bases from J; bases unmatched to any gene: 16. Germline V gene lookup returns CDR1 KGHSH and CDR2 LQKENI. The CDR3 extends over 18 amino acids. The DNA of the CDR3 is TGTGCCAGCGCCCTAACGGGAGGCCCCCGGGCCTCCTACAATGAGCAGTTCTTC. Amino acid sequence: CASALTGGPRASYNEQFF.

This clone is labeled medium-sized. This chain joins TRBV6-1 and TRBJ1-2; maybe TRBD1 (6 bases). The germline V gene has CDR1 MNHNS and CDR2 SASEGT. The length of the CDR3 is 15 residues. V was trimmed by 6 bases and J by 0 bases, leaving 14 bases between them. DNA of the CDR3: TGTGCCAGCAGCCCGGGACACCAAGCTAACTATGGCTACACCTTC. It yields the protein CASSPGHQANYGYTF.

This clone was picked up many times. The chain recombines TRBV5-1 with TRBJ2-4; D is unclear. Looked up from germline, CDR1 is SGHRS and CDR2 is YFSETQ. The V and J ends lost 0 bases and 9 bases respectively, with 4 bases between them. This CDR3 contains 11 residues. The CDR3 DNA is TGCGCCAGCAGCTTGGAATCCATTCAGTACTTC. It encodes CASSLESIQYF.

Only a few counts were recorded for this clone. This sequence may be a read error, since a much larger clone differs from it by one base. The chain is built from TRBV20-1 and TRBJ2-7; TRBD2 matches at 14 bases. Germline values: CDR1 DFQATT, CDR2 SNEGSKA (reference sequence). The CDR3 spans 16 residues. The CDR3 sequence is CSATGTSGRIGHDQYF. CDR3 DNA: TGCAGTGCCACCGGGACTAGCGGGAGAATAGGGCACGATCAGTACTTC.

For this clone: A single base separates this from a much larger clone, so it may be a read error. V gene TRBV5-1 combines with J gene TRBJ1-4; D not resolved. CDR1 SGHRS and CDR2 YFSETQ come from the germline V gene. The CDR3 contains 17 residues. CDR3 coding DNA: TGCGCCATCAGCTTGTACAGCTTGGGATCAACTAATGAAAAACTGTTTTTT. Its translation: CAISLYSLGSTNEKLFF.

This clone was detected many times. This rearrangement joins TRBV6-1 to TRBJ1-1, with D possibly matching TRBD1 (6 bases). Trimming removed 4 bases from V and 7 bases from J, with 16 bases in between. The length of the CDR3 is 14 residues. Per the germline V gene, CDR1 is MNHNS and CDR2 is SASEGT. The chain's CDR3 is CASSVTGGAVEAFF. DNA of the CDR3: TGTGCCAGCAGTGTTACTGGGGGGGCAGTTGAAGCTTTCTTT.

A note on this clone: A read error may explain this, as a much larger clone is one base away. The chain has TRBV5-6 and TRBJ2-6; D remains unclear. Germline CDR1 is SGHDT and CDR2 is YYEEEE. The CDR3 length is 15 residues. Trimming pared 6 bases from V and 6 bases from J, leaving 16 bases between. Here the CDR3 DNA reads TGTGCCAGCATCCCTTTGCGTGCCGTGGCCAACGTCCTGACTTTC. It specifies CASIPLRAVANVLTF.

This chain uses TRBV9 with TRBJ1-2; TRBD1 is a possible D gene (5 bases). Germline CDR1 is SGDLS and CDR2 is YYNGEE. Trimming shortened V by 3 bases and J by 7 bases, and 13 bases separated the two germline ends. The CDR3 extends over 13 amino acids. The CDR3 DNA sequence: TGTGCCAGCAGCGCGCAGACAGTGGGTGGCTACACCTTC. This translates into CASSAQTVGGYTF.

This clone was observed many times. The chain carries TRBV20-1 and TRBJ2-3; D gene uncertain. Germline V gives CDR1 DFQATT, CDR2 SNEGSKA (reference sequence). Trimming pared 6 bases from V and 0 bases from J, leaving 16 bases between. This CDR3 contains 15 residues. The CDR3 DNA is TGCAGTGCCGACCCCCGACGAACTAGCACAGATACGCAGTATTTT. As protein: CSADPRRTSTDTQYF.

This clone was seen ten or more times. V is TRBV20-1 and J is TRBJ1-3; no definite D call. V lost 0 bases to trimming and J lost 2 bases, with 5 bases between them. Germline CDR1 is DFQATT and CDR2 is SNEGSKA (reference sequence). The CDR3 has 13 amino acids. As DNA, the CDR3 is TGCAGTGCTAGAGACAGCCCTGGAAACACCATATATTTT. This translates into CSARDSPGNTIYF.

This clone was detected only a few times. This sequence joins TRBV29-1 and TRBJ2-3; the match to TRBD1 covers 7 bases. J gave up 5 bases and V 7 bases, and 9 bases lay outside the gene matches. This CDR3 has 13 residues. CDR1 SQVTM and CDR2 ANQGSEA come from the germline V gene. CDR3 sequence: CSGRQGSRDTQYF. The CDR3 nucleotides are TGCAGCGGTCGACAGGGATCGAGAGATACGCAGTATTTT.

The rearrangement uses TRBV5-1 and TRBJ1-1, with a tentative D call TRBD1 (6 bases). The germline V gene has CDR1 SGHRS and CDR2 YFSETQ. The CDR3 has 15 amino acids. Deletions cut 3 bases from V and 1 base from J, with 13 bases between. The CDR3, as DNA: TGCGCCAGCAGCTCCATGGGGGGGGCGAACACTGAAGCTTTCTTT. This sequence encodes CASSSMGGANTEAFF.

This clone has a count of ten or more. The CDR3 DNA reads as TGCAGTGCTCCAGGACAGGGTCTAAGTGAAGCTTTCTTT. Its translation: CSAPGQGLSEAFF. V gene TRBV20-1 combines with J gene TRBJ1-1; 8 bases are a match to TRBD1. The germline CDR1 and CDR2 sequences are DFQATT and SNEGSKA (reference sequence). Losses at the gene ends were 5 bases for V and 7 bases for J; bases not matched to a gene: 9. The CDR3 loop spans 13 amino acids.

This clone was counted at least ten times. This sequence joins TRBV2 and TRBJ2-7; no reliable D call. This CDR3 has 12 residues. CDR1 SNHLY and CDR2 FYNNEI come from the germline V gene. V was clipped by 8 bases and J by 7 bases, with 15 bases between them. The CDR3, as DNA: TGTGCCAGCTGTAGTGGGGTGGGGGAGCAGTACTTC. It specifies CASCSGVGEQYF.

This clone was detected ten times or more. Sequence at one end of the junction differs from germline and may be a read error. The chain is built from TRBV15 and TRBJ2-1; maybe TRBD2 (7 bases). This CDR3 is 12 amino acids long. Germline V gives CDR1 LNHNV, CDR2 YYDKDF (reference sequence). The CDR3 reads CATTRGGVEQFF. Written as DNA, the CDR3 is TGTGCCACCACCAGAGGGGGGGTAGAGCAGTTCTTC. The full variable domain, its missing parts supplied by reference TRBV15 and TRBJ2-1, is DAMVIQNPRYQVTQFGKPVTLSCSQTLNHNVMYWYQQKSSQAPKLLFHYYDKDFNNEADTPDNFQSRRPNTSFCFLDIRSPGLGDTAMYLCATTRGGVEQFFGPGTRLTVL.

This clone came up once. The rearrangement links TRBV5-1 to TRBJ2-5; 7 positions match TRBD2. Germline V gene data show CDR1 as SGHRS and CDR2 as YFSETQ. The CDR3 is 14 residues long. The CDR3 protein is CTSSPGGMGETQYF. The CDR3 DNA reads TGCACTAGCAGCCCGGGGGGTATGGGCGAGACCCAGTACTTC.

The J gene is TRBJ1-4, the V gene TRBV5-1; D uncertain. V lost 4 bases to trimming and J lost 7 bases, with 14 bases between them. Germline CDR1 SGHRS, CDR2 YFSETQ. This CDR3 has 14 residues. CDR3 DNA sequence: TGCGCCAGCAGCCCGCGTCAGAGATCTGAAAAACTGTTTTTT. This gives the protein CASSPRQRSEKLFF.

As regards this clone: The conserved closing phenylalanine or tryptophan is absent in this CDR3, likely reflecting a read error. V usage is TRBV30 and J usage is TRBJ2-7, with 12 positions matching TRBD2. Trimming took 1 base from V and 3 from J; bases not matched to a gene: 10. Germline V gene sequence: CDR1 GTSNPN, CDR2 SVGIG (reference sequence). This CDR3 spans 17 amino acids. Here the CDR3 DNA reads TGTGCCTGGAGTGAAGGCCTAGCGGGAGGGGAGTTCTACGAGCAGTACCTC. Its protein product is CAWSEGLAGGEFYEQYL.

The chain recombines TRBV10-1 with TRBJ2-1, with D perhaps TRBD1 or TRBD2 (5 bases each). This CDR3 spans 12 amino acids. CDR1 is WNHNN and CDR2 is SYGVQD in the germline V gene (reference sequence). The V end lost 4 bases, the J end lost 13 bases, and 14 bases lay between the germline ends. The CDR3 region has the DNA TGCGCCAGCAGTGGGGGCGGAGGTGACCAGTTCTTC. Protein sequence: CASSGGGGDQFF.

The table lists this clone with many counts. CDR3 coding DNA: TGTGCCAGTACCCCACCGGGTGGGCAAGCCCACGTGGTCTATGGCTACACCTTC. It translates to CASTPPGGQAHVVYGYTF. V gene TRBV19 combines with J gene TRBJ1-2, with D uncertain. The CDR3 runs to 18 residues. V lost 7 bases, J lost 4 bases, and 28 bases lay in between. Germline V CDR1 and CDR2: LNHDA, SQIVND (reference sequence).

This clone was recorded many times. The chain employs TRBV28 and TRBJ2-6; D not certain. From germline, CDR1 is MDHEN and CDR2 SYDVKM. The CDR3 is 16 amino acids. Trimming took 3 bases from V and 0 from J, leaving 9 bases between them. This CDR3 reads CASSLVVPSGANVLTF. CDR3 coding DNA: TGTGCCAGCAGTTTGGTCGTACCCTCTGGGGCCAACGTCCTGACTTTC.

The table lists this clone with many counts. This may stem from a read error, because a much larger clone lies one nucleotide away. The rearrangement links TRBV7-9 to TRBJ2-7; TRBD2 aligns across 11 bases. The CDR3 sequence is 15 residues long. Germline V CDR1 and CDR2: SEHNR, FQNEAQ (reference sequence). CDR3 bases: TGTGCCAGCATCCAAACTAGCGGGAGCTCCTACGGGCAGTACTTC. It encodes CASIQTSGSSYGQYF.